This TCR beta chain was retrieved from a study of tissue T cells after allogeneic stem cell transplantation (dated by TCRdb to between 2021 and 2022). With respect to the entire study: The study profiled TCR beta repertoires in many tissues obtained from research autopsies of patients with and without GVHD, and also in mouse models of GVHD. On the human side, the study was prospective and observational, with no blinding or randomization. General study outcomes and caveats: Few T cell clones were found to be shared across patients, but shared repertoire signatures across patients were revealed in a tissue-specific fashion by motif-based clustering. In both patients and mice, T cells from blood and spleen picked up only a limited part of the TCR repertoire that was detected in tissues. Within patients, how anatomically similar the tissues were was a key factor in shaping TCR repertoire composition, regardless of disease or transplant status. Sampling depth was acknowledged as a limitation, and the patient cohort was both small and clinically heterogeneous. Which tissue TCRs were alloreactive or antigen-specific was not determined in the study, and some of the clones might have been host cells that persisted.

Spanning cysteine to phenylalanine, the CDR3 consists of 14 amino acids. Only the CDR3 bases that were read are kept: 39 of them, in frame from base 1. Here V drops 3 bases and J drops 3 bases, and the junction holds 2 bases not matched to any gene. CDR1 and CDR2 (SNHLY, FYNGKV) derive from the germline V gene (reference sequence). The sample's time point label is to be understood as: mouse harvest day 14 after allogeneic transplant. Mouse grafts combined 10^7 T-cell-depleted bone marrow cells with 10^6 splenic CD5+ T cells, given via tail vein injection. A major MHC-mismatch B6 (H2b) into BALB/c (H2d) model was used to model mouse GVHD, and tissues were profiled at day 7 or 14. On day 7 or 14 post-transplant, mouse tissues and retro-orbital blood were harvested with separate sterile tools for each animal, and livers were flushed beforehand. Before genomic DNA isolation with the DNeasy Blood & Tissue Kit, mouse tissues were minced with razor blades in buffered saline.

This clone came up once. Its antigen remains undetermined. For this mouse receptor, gene names and germline sequences are murine. From the germline J gene comes the end of the CDR3, since the read stops 1 residue before it. The library was built by means of the immunoSEQ multiplex PCR assay. TCRbeta CDR3 sequencing was done by Adaptive Biotechnologies at survey depth, reporting CDR3 sequences, V/J genes, productive frequency and template counts. TCR beta CDR3 regions were amplified from genomic DNA rather than RNA. On the study's bioinformatics: Pairwise repertoire overlap between tissues was quantified with Jensen-Shannon divergence, where 1 means complete divergence and 0 identical. Based on pairwise JSD values, tissues were grouped by single-linkage agglomerative hierarchical clustering, and the results were shown as dendrograms. GLIPH2 was applied to all patient samples using simulation_depth 1000, kmer_min_depth 3, and cdr3_length_cutoff 8, and only groups with more than two unique CDR3s were retained. A standardized tissue-overlap score was generated by extrapolating Jaccard GLIPH-group overlap across patients to a standard repertoire size of 1000 clones. Associations of diversity with clinical or experimental variables used linear mixed-effect models with tissue fixed effects and individual random effects. Entries here come from immuneACCESS through TCRdb and include only in-frame sequences with V and J called. Some clones fail to appear in such tables; in the studies checked, an unresolved V gene covers under half of the shortfall, and the cause of the remainder is unknown. The DNA gave D and trimming, while V, J and clone size come from that table. The sample contains several thousand clones, around 45% of them found a single time. The ten largest clones add up to about 20% of the sample.

The sequenced sample consisted of gut tissue. The sequence is built from TRBV3 and TRBJ2-1; 7 of the junction bases match TRBD2. The sequence was obtained from a female BALB/c mouse given C57BL/6 T cells with graft-versus-host disease after an allogeneic hematopoietic cell transplant. The part of the CDR3 DNA that was read is TGTGCCAGCAGCTTCCTGGGGGTCTATGCTGAGCAGTTC. The resulting protein is CASSFLGVYAEQF. The full-length CDR3 reads as CASSFLGVYAEQFF. With all but the CDR3 taken from the reference TRBV3 and TRBJ2-1 genes, the full variable domain is: GPKVLQIPSHQIIDMGQMVTLNCDPVSNHLYFYWYKQILGQQMEFLVNFYNGKVMEKSKLFKDQFSVERPDGSYFTLKIQPTALEDSAVYFCASSFLGVYAEQFFGPGTRLTVL.